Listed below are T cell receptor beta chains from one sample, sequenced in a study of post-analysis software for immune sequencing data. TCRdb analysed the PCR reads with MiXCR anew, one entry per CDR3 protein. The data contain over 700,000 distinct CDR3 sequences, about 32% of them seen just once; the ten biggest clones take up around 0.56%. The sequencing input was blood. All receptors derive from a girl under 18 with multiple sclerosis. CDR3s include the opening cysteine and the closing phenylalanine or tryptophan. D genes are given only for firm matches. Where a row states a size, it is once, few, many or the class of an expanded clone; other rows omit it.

TGTGCCAGCAGTTACCCCCTAGCGGGAGTTGGGGATGAGCAGTTCTTC CASSYPLAGVGDEQFF few TRBD2 TRBJ2-1 TRBV6-5
TGTGCCAGCAGCTTAAGCGGGTCGGGGGGACGGGAGCAGTTCTTC CASSLSGSGGREQFF few TRBD2 TRBJ2-1 TRBV7-2
TGTGCCAGCAGCCCATTCCTGAGCTCTGGGGCCAACGTCCTGACTTTC CASSPFLSSGANVLTF few . TRBJ2-6 TRBV5-6
TGCGCCAGCAGCCGCGAGATTCCAGGGGTTGGGGCCAACGTCCTGACTTTC CASSREIPGVGANVLTF . . TRBJ2-6 TRBV4-1
TGTGCCAGCAGCTCTTTAGCGGGAGGGCCAGATACGCAGTATTTT CASSSLAGGPDTQYF few TRBD2 TRBJ2-3 TRBV7-8
TGTGCCAGTCGCCCGGGGAGGACAGACAACTATGGCTACACCTTC CASRPGRTDNYGYTF few . TRBJ1-2 TRBV2
TGTGCCAGCAGGAAGAGGGACAGGGATTATGGCTACACCTTC CASRKRDRDYGYTF . TRBD1 TRBJ1-2 TRBV6-5
TGCAGTGCTAGAGATTTACAGGGAGGGCAGCCCCAGCATTTT CSARDLQGGQPQHF . . TRBJ1-5 TRBV20-1
TGTGCCAGCAGCAAAGGCCACAGTAGAGATGAGCAGTTCTTC CASSKGHSRDEQFF . . TRBJ2-1 TRBV21-1
TGTGCCAGCAGCGATTTGACGCGCAATCAGCCCCAGCATTTT CASSDLTRNQPQHF . . TRBJ1-5 TRBV7-9
TGTGCCAGCAGCCGCGGGACAGGGACCTACGAGCAGTACTTC CASSRGTGTYEQYF few TRBD1 TRBJ2-7 TRBV3-1
TGCGCCAGCACCTCGGGACAGGGGGTCGACACCGGGGAGCTGTTTTTT CASTSGQGVDTGELFF few TRBD1 TRBJ2-2 TRBV5-1
TGTGCCAGCAGCCAAGTTCCGGTCTCCGGGGACTATGGCTACACCTTC CASSQVPVSGDYGYTF few . TRBJ1-2 TRBV14
TGCGCCAGCAGCAAGGGGGGGATCACTGAAGCTTTCTTT CASSKGGITEAFF . . TRBJ1-1 TRBV4-1
TGTGCCAGCAGCCTTCTGTTCGGCGACACAGATACGCAGTATTTT CASSLLFGDTDTQYF few . TRBJ2-3 TRBV7-2
TGTGCCAGCACCCTAACCTGGGGCTTAGCGGGAGTAACAGATACGCAGTATTTT CASTLTWGLAGVTDTQYF . TRBD2 TRBJ2-3 TRBV7-8
TGCAGTGCGGGGTATCGGGGGAGATTCAATGAGCAGTTCTTC CSAGYRGRFNEQFF . . TRBJ2-1 TRBV20-1
TGTGCCAGCGGACTAGCGGTTAGAGATACGCAGTATTTT CASGLAVRDTQYF few TRBD2 TRBJ2-3 TRBV27
TGCAGTGCTAGGCCACCCGGGACTAGCGGTTTATCCTACGAGCAGTACTTC CSARPPGTSGLSYEQYF few TRBD2 TRBJ2-7 TRBV20-1
TGTGCCAGCAGTAGACTAGCGGGGGACACCGGGGAGCTGTTTTTT CASSRLAGDTGELFF few TRBD2 TRBJ2-2 TRBV27
TGCGCCAGCAGCTTGTTAGCAGGGAACCCCGACCGCGGGTATTTT CASSLLAGNPDRGYF . . TRBJ2-3 TRBV5-1
TGTGCCAGCAGGGACAGGGATAATGAAAAACGGTTTTTT CASRDRDNEKRFF . TRBD1 TRBJ1-4 TRBV27
TGTGCCATCAGTGAGAGGCAGATGAATCAGCCCCAGCATTTT CAISERQMNQPQHF once . TRBJ1-5 TRBV10-3
TGCGCCAGCAGCCAAGAGGATTACCCGACCTATTACAATGAGCAGTTCTTC CASSQEDYPTYYNEQFF few . TRBJ2-1 TRBV4-3
TGCAGCGGGACAGGGGGAGACAGCTCCTACGAGCAGTACTTC CSGTGGDSSYEQYF . TRBD1 TRBJ2-7 TRBV29-1